Described below is a single TCR beta chain sequence and its context. The antigen is undetermined. The data were taken from a study of OX40 agonist ivuxolimab in advanced cancers. Study information: The study gave patients intravenous ivuxolimab at 0.01 to 10 mg/kg every 2 weeks. Notes on the study in general: Mean expanded clone counts were higher in CD8+ than CD4+ T cells. CD4+ and CD8+ blood T cells expanded clonally by week 6 at 0.1 to 3.0 mg/kg.

The V and J ends lost 4 bases and 5 bases, in that order; junction bases with no gene match: 5. Per the germline V gene, CDR1 is SGHRS and CDR2 is YFSETQ. The CDR3 length is 14 residues. TCRdb keeps only in-frame clones here, not all; method: immunoSEQ multiplex PCR. Of 60,000 to 80,000 clones listed, 80% to 90% were seen once; the top ten hold over 10%. Here the sequenced sample was CD4+ or CD8+ T cells sorted from blood, taken in a trial of the OX40 agonist ivuxolimab. The chain has TRBV5-1 and TRBJ1-1; 10 bases align to TRBD1. The receptor was derived from an adult with an advanced solid tumor such as melanoma, head and neck, liver or kidney cancer. The CDR3 is CASSLWTGGTEAFF. The CDR3, as DNA: TGCGCCAGCAGCCTCTGGACAGGGGGGACTGAAGCTTTCTTT.